This T cell receptor beta chain is drawn from a study of T cells in Graves' hyperthyroidism and ophthalmopathy. Active moderate-to-severe ophthalmopathy, Clinical Activity Score at least 3, NOSPECS at least 4, under 3 months' duration. Clinicians diagnosed patients from clinical symptoms, serum thyroxine and TRAb, thyroid ultrasound and orbital computed tomography. RNA transcripts provided the source from which TCR beta CDR3 regions were amplified. The TCR CDR3 was amplified in a first-round RT-PCR using the HTBI primer set. Each CDR3 protein gets one entry after TCRdb re-called the multiplex PCR reads with MiXCR. Of about 350,000 distinct CDR3 sequences listed, roughly 20% are singletons. V was shortened by 0 bases and J by 2 bases, with 16 bases between the two germline ends. CDR1 and CDR2 (germline): MNHEY, SVGAGI. There are 17 residues in the CDR3. This clonotype has a count of ten or more.

The sample was blood. The sequence derives from a woman between 40 and 55 years old with Graves' ophthalmopathy. The rearrangement uses TRBV6-5 and TRBJ1-1; D uncertain. The CDR3 reads CASSYSTPWGRNTEAFF. CDR3 DNA sequence: TGTGCCAGCAGTTACTCGACCCCTTGGGGAAGAAACACTGAAGCTTTCTTT.